A selection of T cell receptor beta chains follows, all from one sample in a study of identifying expanded T cells in peripheral blood. Measured with immunoSEQ multiplex PCR; TCRdb has only the in-frame clones, and not every one. The profile covers about 85,000 clones, with more than 75% appearing a single time and under 20% taken by the ten largest. The source material was blood. The receptors were sampled from a person between 18 and 70 years old in good health. Each CDR3 is given with its conserved first and last residue. Clone size, where shown, is once, few, many, or a class for clones that have expanded.

CDR3aa	v_gene	j_gene	abundance
CASSFAAWGTEAFF	TRBV27	TRBJ1-1	NA
CSVKGTNTDTQYF	TRBV29-1	TRBJ2-3	NA
CASSLGAGSYEQYF	TRBV5-6	TRBJ2-7	NA
CASSPLRTGTNYGYTF	TRBV16	TRBJ1-2	NA
CASSSGPRLNTGELFF	TRBV5-1	TRBJ2-2	NA
CASSERQGSYGYTF	TRBV2	TRBJ1-2	NA
CASSPPGAGETQYF	TRBV5-8	TRBJ2-5	NA
CASSLVFSGAGTEAFF	TRBV7-2	TRBJ1-1	once
CASSQEQAGFYEQYF	TRBV4-1	TRBJ2-7	NA
CASSLGWTRDPSYEQYF	TRBV27	TRBJ2-7	NA
CASSVGDGPGEQYF	TRBV9	TRBJ2-7	NA
CASSRDQGTYQPQHF	TRBV5-5	TRBJ1-5	NA
CASSQGLGFNQPQHF	TRBV4-3	TRBJ1-5	NA
CASTLTGPYYSNQPQHF	TRBV19	TRBJ1-5	NA
CSVAGQGSTDTQYF	TRBV29-1	TRBJ2-3	NA
CASSYLAGSGNTIYF	TRBV6-5	TRBJ1-3	NA
CASSKDYNSPLHF	TRBV7-8	TRBJ1-6	few
CASSSRTSGGWEQYF	TRBV27	TRBJ2-7	NA
CASSEMTGYNEKLFF	TRBV25-1	TRBJ1-4	NA
CASSSQTGENEKLFF	TRBV5-4	TRBJ1-4	NA
CASSQGPVSGQVYGYTF	TRBV4-3	TRBJ1-2	NA
CASSWGRDYNADTQYF	TRBV5-5	TRBJ2-3	NA
CASSVRQGGYNEQFF	TRBV9	TRBJ2-1	NA
CASSTQGGTNEKLFF	TRBV9	TRBJ1-4	NA
CASSWGASSEQYF	TRBV6-1	TRBJ2-7	NA
CASSSEKQGLYGYTF	TRBV5-4	TRBJ1-2	NA
CASSPKGLVNTEAFF	TRBV18	TRBJ1-1	NA
CASSQDRGNIQYF	TRBV4-3	TRBJ2-4	NA
CASSLEGRAGGIDTQYF	TRBV5-1	TRBJ2-3	NA
CATSRDSNQGTQYF	TRBV15	TRBJ2-5	NA